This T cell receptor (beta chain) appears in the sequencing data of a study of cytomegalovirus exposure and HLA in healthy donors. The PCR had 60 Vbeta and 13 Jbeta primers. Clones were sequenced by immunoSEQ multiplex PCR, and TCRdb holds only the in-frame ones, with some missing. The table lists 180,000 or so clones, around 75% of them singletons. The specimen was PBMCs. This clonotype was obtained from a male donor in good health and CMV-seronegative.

The chain's CDR3 is CASLSSGGSSGANVLTF. CDR3 coding DNA: TGTGCCAGCCTATCTAGCGGGGGGAGCTCTGGGGCCAACGTCCTGACTTTC. The V gene is TRBV28, the J gene TRBJ2-6; TRBD2 matches at 11 bases. CDR3 length: 17 amino acids. Germline loops: CDR1 MDHEN, CDR2 SYDVKM. The trim removed 8 bases at V and 0 bases at J, leaving 6 bases unmatched.